This T cell receptor (beta chain) stems from a study of T cells after yellow fever vaccination. TCRdb passed the 5' RACE reads through MiXCR, listing each CDR3 protein once. The profile shows about 210,000 distinct CDR3 sequences, approximately 3.3% of them singletons. The CDR3 has 12 residues. Trimming took 5 bases from V and 3 from J, leaving 7 bases between them. In germline, CDR1 is SEHNR, CDR2 FQNEAQ (reference sequence). This clonotype has ten or more counts. Sequencing used CD4+ T cells sorted from PBMCs, obtained 10 days after the yellow fever booster vaccination. The TCR originated in a man aged 18 to 29 who received the YFV17D yellow fever vaccine. The rearrangement joins TRBV7-9 to TRBJ2-5; no clear D gene. The CDR3 nucleotides are TGTGCCAGCAGCAAGCCTGAAGAGACCCAGTACTTC. Its protein product is CASSKPEETQYF.